These 26 T cell receptor beta chains originate from one sample sequenced in a study of monozygotic twins with inflammatory bowel disease. TCRdb reprocessed the 5' RACE reads, with one entry per CDR3 protein and no DNA. Seen in this sample are over 150,000 distinct CDR3 sequences; the ten most common clones hold 2.4%. The sample comprised blood. All receptors come from a human donor with ulcerative colitis or Crohn's disease, or a healthy co-twin of an affected twin (not recorded which).

The chain recombines TRBV11-2 with TRBJ2-3; the D gene TCRdb calls, TRBD2, cannot be checked with no DNA. Germline V CDR1 and CDR2: SGHAT, FQNNGV. The CDR3 covers 16 residues. The chain's CDR3 is CASSLEGSSGTDTQYF.

The chain joins TRBV12-3 or TRBV12-4 to TRBJ2-3; TCRdb outputs TRBD2, but without DNA this stays unchecked. This CDR3 is 15 amino acids long. The CDR3 is CASSGPGGLTDTQYF.

V usage is TRBV19 and J usage is TRBJ2-1. Germline CDR1 and CDR2: LNHDA and SQIVND (reference sequence). The CDR3 spans 17 residues. The CDR3 sequence: CASSIDLETRIDNEQFF. Complete variable domain (other parts from reference TRBV19 and TRBJ2-1): DGGITQSPKYLFRKEGQNVTLSCEQNLNHDAMYWYRQDPGQGLRLIYYSQIVNDFQKGDIAEGYSVSREKKESFPLTVTSAQKNPTAFYLCASSIDLETRIDNEQFFGPGTRLTVL.

The chain links TRBV2 to TRBJ2-7; the TRBD2 assignment by TCRdb is unverifiable without DNA. CDR3 length: 14 residues. Per the germline V gene, CDR1 is SNHLY and CDR2 is FYNNEI. The CDR3 region is CASSVNRGAYEQYF.

The chain carries TRBV24-1 and TRBJ1-1. Germline V CDR1 and CDR2: KGHDR, SFDVKD. The CDR3 totals 13 residues. This CDR3 reads CATSDMTNTKAFF.

The chain has TRBV28 and TRBJ2-4; TCRdb calls TRBD2, which cannot be checked without DNA. Germline CDR1 MDHEN, CDR2 SYDVKM. CDR3 size: 16 residues. The CDR3 sequence is CASNGREQLAKNIQYF.

This chain links TRBV6-1 with TRBJ1-1; the TRBD1 assignment by TCRdb is unverifiable without DNA. The CDR3 spans 14 residues. Per the germline V gene, CDR1 is MNHNS and CDR2 is SASEGT. CDR3 loop: CASTRGTEGAEAFF.

The V gene is TRBV7-8, the J gene TRBJ2-3. Germline V gene data show CDR1 as SGHVS and CDR2 as FQNEAQ. The CDR3 totals 12 residues. CDR3: CASSLRTDTQYF.

The V call is TRBV20-1, the J call TRBJ2-5; the D call from TCRdb, TRBD2, cannot be confirmed without DNA. Germline CDR1 reads DFQATT; CDR2 reads SNEGSKA (reference sequence). The CDR3 sequence is 14 residues long. The CDR3 protein is CSARSGRGTETQYF.

V usage is TRBV9 and J usage is TRBJ1-2; TCRdb outputs TRBD1, but without DNA this stays unchecked. The CDR3 runs 15 residues. The V gene's germline CDR1 is SGDLS and CDR2 YYNGEE. CDR3 amino acids: CASSSLGQGVYGYTF.

The chain combines TRBV14 with TRBJ1-5. The CDR3 length is 18 residues. CDR1 is SGHDN and CDR2 is FVKESK in the germline V gene. CDR3 in amino acids: CASSHWIQSARRCRPQHF.

The rearrangement uses TRBV6-1 and TRBJ1-4; TCRdb's assignment of TRBD1 cannot be checked, as there is no DNA. The CDR3 consists of 14 residues. Germline V gene sequence: CDR1 MNHNS, CDR2 SASEGT. The CDR3 is CASSEWTVNEKLFF.

The V and J genes are TRBV20-1 and TRBJ2-2; TCRdb proposes TRBD1, but this gene call is untestable without DNA. Germline V gene data show CDR1 as DFQATT and CDR2 as SNEGSKA (reference sequence). The CDR3 runs to 13 residues. The CDR3 region is CSAKGAGTGELFF.

The chain uses TRBV20-1 and TRBJ2-7; TCRdb indicates TRBD1, and absent DNA this call remains unverified. CDR3 length equals 14 residues. CDR1 is DFQATT and CDR2 is SNEGSKA in the germline V gene (reference sequence). CDR3 in amino acids: CSARDETGPYQQYF.

This CDR3 is CSSGAPQQGTQYF. V gene TRBV29-1 combines with J gene TRBJ2-5; as DNA is missing, the TRBD1 call by TCRdb cannot be tested. The CDR3 is 13 residues long. The germline V gene encodes CDR1 SQVTM and CDR2 ANQGSEA. The whole variable domain, filled in from reference TRBV29-1 and TRBJ2-5, reads SAVISQKPSRDICQRGTSLTIQCQVDSQVTMMFWYRQQPGQSLTLIATANQGSEATYESGFVIDKFPISRPNLTFSTLTVSNMSPEDSSIYLCSSGAPQQGTQYFGPGTRLLVL.

This clonotype counts as medium-sized (0.01 to 0.1%) by frequency. This rearrangement joins TRBV7-2 to TRBJ2-5; TCRdb outputs TRBD1, but without DNA this stays unchecked. The V gene's germline CDR1 is SGHTA and CDR2 FQGNSA. The length of the CDR3 is 14 residues. CDR3 sequence: CASSLAVGEETQYF. Full variable domain (remainder filled in from reference TRBV7-2 and TRBJ2-5): GAGVSQSPSNKVTEKGKDVELRCDPISGHTALYWYRQSLGQGLEFLIYFQGNSAPDKSGLPSDRFSAERTGGSVSTLTIQRTQQEDSAVYLCASSLAVGEETQYFGPGTRLLVL.

V and J are TRBV25-1 and TRBJ1-6. Looked up from germline, CDR1 is MGHDK and CDR2 is SYGVNS. The CDR3 consists of 13 residues. CDR3 protein: CASSEYGNLPLHF.

V is TRBV3-1 and J is TRBJ1-6; TCRdb's D call of TRBD1 is untestable without DNA. Germline CDR1 LGHDT, CDR2 YNNKEL (reference sequence). The CDR3 is made up of 15 amino acids. CDR3 sequence reads: CASSQGGTGYSPPHF.

The J gene is TRBJ2-3, the V gene TRBV5-6; there is no DNA to check the TCRdb D call of TRBD2. Germline CDR1 is SGHDT and CDR2 is YYEEEE. CDR3 length: 14 residues. This CDR3 reads CASSLEPLVDTQYF.

V is TRBV6-1 and J is TRBJ2-3; there is no DNA to check the TCRdb D call of TRBD1. Germline V gives CDR1 MNHNS, CDR2 SASEGT. CDR3 length: 14 residues. The CDR3: CASSGLQGTDTQYF.

This rearrangement joins TRBV7-9 to TRBJ1-3; TCRdb proposes TRBD1, but this gene call is untestable without DNA. CDR3 size: 15 residues. From germline, CDR1 is SEHNR and CDR2 FQNEAQ (reference sequence). The CDR3 loop reads CASSLTGGAGNTIYF.

The V and J genes are TRBV7-2 and TRBJ2-6; the D call from TCRdb, TRBD1, cannot be confirmed without DNA. CDR3 length: 15 amino acids. CDR1 is SGHTA, CDR2 FQGNSA, per germline. CDR3 sequence reads: CASSWRGVGANVLTF.

The gene calls are TRBV6-2 or TRBV6-3 and TRBJ2-7. The CDR3 runs 12 residues. Looked up from germline, CDR1 is MNHEY and CDR2 is SVGEGT. CDR3: CASSLRAYEQYF.

The chain links TRBV10-2 to TRBJ2-3. Germline V gene sequence: CDR1 WSHSY, CDR2 SAAADI. There are 12 residues in the CDR3. The CDR3 loop reads CASSEQADTQYF.

The gene calls are TRBV6-1 and TRBJ2-7. Germline CDR1 reads MNHNS; CDR2 reads SASEGT. The CDR3 is 13 amino acids. This CDR3 reads CASSTGTLYEQYF.

The V and J genes are TRBV20-1 and TRBJ2-1. CDR3 size: 13 residues. CDR1 DFQATT and CDR2 SNEGSKA come from the germline V gene (reference sequence). The CDR3 here is CSASLDSYNEQFF.